One T cell receptor (beta chain) is described in this entry. Germline CDR1 SGHRS, CDR2 YFSETQ. The CDR3 runs 15 residues. V was clipped by 0 bases and J by 2 bases; unmatched bases: 2. TCRB transcripts that were expressed got sequenced, as all of the isolated RNA had been reverse transcribed. Here immunoSEQ multiplex PCR was the method, and the copy in TCRdb shows in-frame clones only, minus some. The data show hundreds of thousands of clones, roughly a sixth seen once. The record originates from a study of beta chain features in type 1 diabetes. The clonotype originates from a woman younger than 30 in good health. Specimen: naive CD4+ T cells from blood. The chain uses TRBV5-1 and TRBJ2-7, with 10 bases lining up with TRBD2. The CDR3 nucleotides read TGCGCCAGCAGCTTGGGGACTAGCGGTCCCTACGAGCAGTACTTC. Translation: CASSLGTSGPYEQYF. The entire variable domain, with the rest obtained from reference TRBV5-1 and TRBJ2-7, is as follows: KAGVTQTPRYLIKTRGQQVTLSCSPISGHRSVSWYQQTPGQGLQFLFEYFSETQRNKGNFPGRFSGRQFSNSRSEMNVSTLELGDSALYLCASSLGTSGPYEQYFGPGTRLTVT.